Listed below are T cell receptor beta chains from one sample, sequenced in a study of Ad26.COV2.S vaccination and SARS-CoV-2 variants. Assay: immunoSEQ multiplex PCR; the TCRdb copy retains only in-frame clones and omits some. The sample has more than 300,000 clones, less than 90% seen once. The sequenced sample was peripheral blood, obtained in a trial of Ad26.COV2.S vaccine versus placebo. The source is a person between 18 and 59 years old who received the Ad26.COV2.S COVID-19 vaccine or a placebo. CDR3s include the opening cysteine and the closing phenylalanine or tryptophan. D genes are given only for firm matches. Where a row states a size, it is once, few, many or the class of an expanded clone; other rows omit it.

clone_size: -
j_call: TRBJ1-4
v_call: TRBV14
d_call: -
cdr3_nt: TGTGCCAGCAGCCAAGGGTATGCAACTAATGAAAAACTGTTTTTT
cdr3_aa: CASSQGYATNEKLFF

clone_size: -
j_call: TRBJ1-5
v_call: TRBV7-8
d_call: -
cdr3_nt: TGTGCCAGCAGCTTAGAGGGCAATAGCAATCAGCCCCAGCATTTT
cdr3_aa: CASSLEGNSNQPQHF

clone_size: -
j_call: TRBJ1-3
v_call: TRBV18
d_call: -
cdr3_nt: TGTGCCAGCTCCCCGAGCTCTGGAAACACCATATATTTT
cdr3_aa: CASSPSSGNTIYF

clone_size: -
j_call: TRBJ1-1
v_call: TRBV4-2
d_call: -
cdr3_nt: TGTGCCAGCAGCCAGGTGATGAACACTGAAGCTTTCTTT
cdr3_aa: CASSQVMNTEAFF

clone_size: -
j_call: TRBJ1-4
v_call: TRBV5-1
d_call: -
cdr3_nt: TGCGCCAGCAGCGAAACAGGGCGGAGGGATGAAAAACTGTTTTTT
cdr3_aa: CASSETGRRDEKLFF

clone_size: -
j_call: TRBJ2-3
v_call: TRBV24-1
d_call: -
cdr3_nt: TGTGCCACCAGTGGTGGACAGCCTGAAACCACAGATACGCAGTATTTT
cdr3_aa: CATSGGQPETTDTQYF

clone_size: once
j_call: TRBJ2-1
v_call: TRBV7-9
d_call: TRBD1
cdr3_nt: TGTGCCAGCAGCTCTGGGGGGGACAGGGCCTACAATGAGCAGTTCTTC
cdr3_aa: CASSSGGDRAYNEQFF

clone_size: -
j_call: TRBJ1-1
v_call: TRBV18
d_call: -
cdr3_nt: TGTGCCAGCTCACCATTGCTAATGAACACTGAAGCTTTCTTT
cdr3_aa: CASSPLLMNTEAFF

clone_size: -
j_call: TRBJ1-5
v_call: TRBV4-1
d_call: TRBD1
cdr3_nt: TGCGCCAGCAGCCGGGCTACAGGGGGTAGCAATCAGCCCCAGCATTTT
cdr3_aa: CASSRATGGSNQPQHF

clone_size: -
j_call: TRBJ1-1
v_call: TRBV9
d_call: -
cdr3_nt: TGTGCCAGCAGCGCGTTTAGACTATCGAACACTGAAGCTTTCTTT
cdr3_aa: CASSAFRLSNTEAFF

clone_size: once
j_call: TRBJ2-7
v_call: TRBV4-1
d_call: -
cdr3_nt: TGCGCCAGCAGCGAAACCGGGAGCACGGCCTACGAGCAGTACTTC
cdr3_aa: CASSETGSTAYEQYF

clone_size: once
j_call: TRBJ2-7
v_call: TRBV5-4
d_call: TRBD1
cdr3_nt: TGTGCCAGCAGCTGGACAGGAGCGTCCTACGAGCAGTACTTC
cdr3_aa: CASSWTGASYEQYF

clone_size: -
j_call: TRBJ2-7
v_call: TRBV25-1
d_call: TRBD1
cdr3_nt: TGTGCCAGCAGTCCAGGGACAGGGGATTACGAGCAGTACTTC
cdr3_aa: CASSPGTGDYEQYF

clone_size: -
j_call: TRBJ2-5
v_call: TRBV5-4
d_call: TRBD1
cdr3_nt: TGTGCCAGCAGCGGAAAAGGGACAGGAGGGTTTGTAGAAGAGACCCAGTACTTC
cdr3_aa: CASSGKGTGGFVEETQYF

clone_size: -
j_call: TRBJ2-5
v_call: TRBV6-5
d_call: -
cdr3_nt: TGTGCCACCCGGGAGCATTCAGGGACCCAGTACTTC
cdr3_aa: CATREHSGTQYF

clone_size: -
j_call: TRBJ2-3
v_call: TRBV5-5
d_call: -
cdr3_nt: TGTGCCAGCAACCTGAGGCCTCGGGTCAGCACAGATACGCAGTATTTT
cdr3_aa: CASNLRPRVSTDTQYF

clone_size: -
j_call: TRBJ2-7
v_call: TRBV5-1
d_call: TRBD1
cdr3_nt: TGCGCCAGCAGCTTGGCCGTTCGGACAGGGAGCTCCTACGAGCAGTACTTC
cdr3_aa: CASSLAVRTGSSYEQYF

clone_size: -
j_call: TRBJ1-1
v_call: TRBV3-1/TRBV3-2
d_call: -
cdr3_nt: TGTGCCAGCAGCCCCAATACAGGGAACACTGAAGCTTTCTTT
cdr3_aa: CASSPNTGNTEAFF

clone_size: -
j_call: TRBJ2-7
v_call: TRBV6-5
d_call: TRBD2
cdr3_nt: TGTGCCAGCAGTTACGGGGGGGTCTCCTACGAGCAGTACTTC
cdr3_aa: CASSYGGVSYEQYF

clone_size: -
j_call: TRBJ2-3
v_call: TRBV28
d_call: TRBD2
cdr3_nt: TGTGCCAGCAGTTTGGCGACTAGCGGTTATAGCACAGATACGCAGTATTTT
cdr3_aa: CASSLATSGYSTDTQYF

clone_size: -
j_call: TRBJ2-7
v_call: TRBV5-4
d_call: -
cdr3_nt: TGTGCCAGCAGCTCACGGGCCGGCGAGCAGTACTTC
cdr3_aa: CASSSRAGEQYF

clone_size: -
j_call: TRBJ2-1
v_call: TRBV29-1
d_call: TRBD1
cdr3_nt: TGCAGCGTTCGTGGACAGGGGCCCATCAATGAGCAGTTCTTC
cdr3_aa: CSVRGQGPINEQFF

clone_size: -
j_call: TRBJ2-1
v_call: TRBV20-1
d_call: -
cdr3_nt: TGCAGTGCTAGTCGGAGTGGTTACAATGAGCAGTTCTTC
cdr3_aa: CSASRSGYNEQFF

clone_size: -
j_call: TRBJ2-3
v_call: TRBV7-2
d_call: TRBD2
cdr3_nt: TGTGCCAGCAGCTTAGGCGGGGGGGCAAGCACAGATACGCAGTATTTT
cdr3_aa: CASSLGGGASTDTQYF

clone_size: -
j_call: TRBJ2-7
v_call: TRBV15
d_call: TRBD1
cdr3_nt: TGTGCCACCAGCAGAAGTAGGACAGGTAGGATGGGGGAGCAGTACTTC
cdr3_aa: CATSRSRTGRMGEQYF

clone_size: -
j_call: TRBJ2-5
v_call: TRBV4-2
d_call: -
cdr3_nt: TGTGCCAGCAGCCAAGGGTCTGGAGGGGGTCAAGAGACCCAGTACTTC
cdr3_aa: CASSQGSGGGQETQYF